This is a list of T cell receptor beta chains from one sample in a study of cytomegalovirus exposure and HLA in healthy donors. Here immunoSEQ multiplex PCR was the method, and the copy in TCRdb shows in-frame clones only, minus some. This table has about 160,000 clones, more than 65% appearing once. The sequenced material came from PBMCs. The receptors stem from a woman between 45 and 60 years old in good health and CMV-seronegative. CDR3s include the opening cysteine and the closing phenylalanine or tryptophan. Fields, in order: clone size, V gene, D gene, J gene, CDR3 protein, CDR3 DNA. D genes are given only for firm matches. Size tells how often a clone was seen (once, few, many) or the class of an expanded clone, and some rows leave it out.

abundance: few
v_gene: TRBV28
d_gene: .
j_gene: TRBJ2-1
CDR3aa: CASSLRFREGEQFF
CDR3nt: TGTGCCAGCAGTTTAAGGTTTCGTGAGGGTGAGCAGTTCTTC

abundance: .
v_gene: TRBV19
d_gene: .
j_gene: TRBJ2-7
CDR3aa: CASSTSTGAAYEQYF
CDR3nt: TGTGCCAGTAGTACCTCGACAGGAGCCGCCTACGAGCAGTACTTC

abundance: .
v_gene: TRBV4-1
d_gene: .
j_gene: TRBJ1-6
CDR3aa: CASSQPLITSPLHF
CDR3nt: TGCGCCAGCAGCCAACCCCTAATTACTTCACCCCTCCACTTT

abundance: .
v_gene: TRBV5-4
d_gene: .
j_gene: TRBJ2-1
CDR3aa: CASSRESGINEQFF
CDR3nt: TGTGCCAGCAGCCGCGAGTCCGGGATCAATGAGCAGTTCTTC

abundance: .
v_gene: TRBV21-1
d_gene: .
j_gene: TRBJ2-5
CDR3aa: CASKWRTPQETQYF
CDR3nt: TGTGCCAGCAAATGGAGGACCCCTCAAGAGACCCAGTACTTC

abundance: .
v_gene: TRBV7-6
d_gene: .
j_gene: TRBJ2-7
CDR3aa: CASSSQGLLATYEQYF
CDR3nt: TGTGCCAGCAGCTCCCAAGGACTGCTAGCCACCTACGAGCAGTACTTC

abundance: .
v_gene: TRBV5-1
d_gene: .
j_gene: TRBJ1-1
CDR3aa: CASSSQGGYTEAFF
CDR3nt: TGCGCCAGCAGCTCGCAGGGAGGTTACACTGAAGCTTTCTTT

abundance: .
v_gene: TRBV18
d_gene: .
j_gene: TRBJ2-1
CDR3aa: CASSSPSYNEQFF
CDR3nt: TGTGCCAGCTCTAGCCCGTCGTACAATGAGCAGTTCTTC

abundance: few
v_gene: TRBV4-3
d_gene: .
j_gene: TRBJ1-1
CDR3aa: CASSQDTDTNTEAFF
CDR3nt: TGCGCCAGCAGCCAAGATACAGACACGAACACTGAAGCTTTCTTT

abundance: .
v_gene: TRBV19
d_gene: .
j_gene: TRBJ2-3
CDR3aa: CASSIDPGGSTDTQYF
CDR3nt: TGTGCCAGTAGTATTGACCCCGGCGGTAGCACAGATACGCAGTATTTT

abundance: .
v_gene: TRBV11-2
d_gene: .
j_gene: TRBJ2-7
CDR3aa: CASSLDFRAQYF
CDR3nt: TGTGCCAGCAGCTTAGATTTCCGCGCGCAGTACTTC

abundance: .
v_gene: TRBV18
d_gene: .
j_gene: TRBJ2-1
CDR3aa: CASSPARGNNEQFF
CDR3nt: TGTGCCAGCTCCCCTGCCAGGGGTAACAATGAGCAGTTCTTC

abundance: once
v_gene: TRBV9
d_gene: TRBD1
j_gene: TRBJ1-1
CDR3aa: CASSVDPGGTEAFF
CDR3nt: TGTGCCAGCAGCGTAGATCCAGGGGGCACTGAAGCTTTCTTT

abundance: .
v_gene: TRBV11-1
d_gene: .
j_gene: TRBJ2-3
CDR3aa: CASSSGTDTQYF
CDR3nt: TGTGCCAGCAGCAGCGGCACAGATACGCAGTATTTT

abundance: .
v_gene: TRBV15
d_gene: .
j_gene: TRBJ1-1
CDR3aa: CATSWGGMNTEAFF
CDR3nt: TGTGCCACCAGCTGGGGGGGGATGAACACTGAAGCTTTCTTT

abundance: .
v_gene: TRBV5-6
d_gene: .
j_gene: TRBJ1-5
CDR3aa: CASSFTGNQPQHF
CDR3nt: TGTGCCAGCAGTTTCACAGGGAATCAGCCCCAGCATTTT

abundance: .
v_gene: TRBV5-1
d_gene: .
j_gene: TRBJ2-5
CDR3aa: CASSAQGSGQETQYF
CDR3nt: TGCGCCAGCAGCGCCCAGGGCAGTGGGCAAGAGACCCAGTACTTC